Sequencing of this T cell receptor (beta chain) was carried out in a study of vaccination effects on CD4 cells after COVID-19. CD4+ T cells specific for antigen were expanded with viral peptide pools by the ViraFEST assay before sequencing. Isolation of CD4+ T cells took place after about 10 days of culture. Vaccinees lacked prior SARS-CoV-2 infection and tested negative for nucleocapsid antibodies. About 2.1 million PBMC were placed in each well, which was supplemented with approximately 10 IU/ml IL-2 and around 10 ug/ml peptides. Trimming left V 5 bases short and J 0 bases short, with 37 bases between. The CDR3 extends over 23 amino acids. Notes on this clone: Its antigen is not identified.

Method: immunoSEQ multiplex PCR; TCRdb's copy keeps in-frame clones and lacks some. Of fewer than 70,000 clones in the sample, 80% were seen once. Whole-study results and caveats: Marked contraction was observed in infection-induced and vaccine-induced clones late after vaccination. Healthy vaccinees showed cross-reactivity with common cold coronaviruses in only 1 of 255 vaccine-induced clones.

J is TRBJ1-1 and V is TRBV6-7; tentative D call: TRBD1 (6 bases). TRBV6-7 has ORF status, its function being uncertain. The input for sequencing was CD4+ T cells from PBMCs cultured with SARS-CoV-2 spike peptides, taken before COVID-19 vaccination. This TCR was recovered from a human donor who received a COVID-19 vaccine. Here the CDR3 reads CASSLLGLVWPGVCPQLNTEAFF. CDR3 DNA: TGTGCCAGCAGTCTTCTTGGTTTAGTGTGGCCAGGGGTTTGTCCGCAGCTGAACACTGAAGCTTTCTTT.